Listed below are T cell receptor beta chains from one sample, sequenced in a study. MiXCR was run by TCRdb on the RT-PCR reads, yielding one entry per CDR3 protein. The table lists approximately 720,000 distinct CDR3 sequences, approximately 15% of them singletons. Sequencing input: memory CD4+ T cells from blood. The receptors here all came from a female donor in good health, serving as a healthy control. Both conserved end residues are part of each CDR3. Each record gives: V gene, J gene, D gene, clone size, CDR3 protein, CDR3 DNA. A D gene is named only where the DNA matches it firmly. Clone size is stated in some rows and not others, as once, few, many or a class when expanded.

>TRBV7-2|TRBJ1-1|NA|NA
CASSLVGVEGTEAFF
TGTGCCAGCAGCTTAGTGGGGGTCGAGGGCACTGAAGCTTTCTTT
>TRBV5-6|TRBJ1-2|NA|few
CASSFEAPEGYTF
TGTGCCAGCAGCTTCGAAGCCCCGGAGGGCTACACCTTC
>TRBV20-1|TRBJ2-7|TRBD1|NA
CSARDEQGAGEQYF
TGCAGTGCTAGAGATGAACAGGGGGCGGGGGAGCAGTACTTC
>TRBV5-1|TRBJ2-3|NA|many
CASSLVRDSSTDTQYF
TGCGCCAGCAGCTTGGTGCGGGACTCTAGCACAGATACGCAGTATTTT
>TRBV2|TRBJ2-3|TRBD2|few
CASSAGTSGPSTDTQYF
TGTGCCAGCAGCGCAGGGACTAGCGGGCCTAGCACAGATACGCAGTATTTT
>TRBV7-8|TRBJ2-1|NA|NA
CASSRGLGGTYNEQFF
TGTGCCAGCAGCCGGGGACTTGGCGGAACCTACAATGAGCAGTTCTTC
>TRBV28|TRBJ1-2|NA|NA
CASSLVGQYGYTF
TGTGCCAGCAGTTTAGTAGGGCAGTATGGCTACACCTTC
>TRBV7-3|TRBJ2-1|NA|many
CASSLTTNEQFF
TGTGCCAGCAGCTTAACCACGAATGAGCAGTTCTTC
>TRBV7-6|TRBJ2-2|NA|few
CASSLQRGGGELFF
TGTGCCAGCAGCTTACAGAGGGGAGGTGGGGAGCTGTTTTTT
>TRBV7-3|TRBJ2-6|TRBD2|few
CASSLNALAGGSGANVLTF
TGTGCCAGCAGCTTAAACGCCCTGGCGGGGGGCTCTGGGGCCAACGTCCTGACTTTC
>TRBV2|TRBJ2-2|NA|few
CASTLAGLRTGELFF
TGTGCCAGCACCCTCGCGGGGCTTCGGACCGGGGAGCTGTTTTTT
>TRBV7-8|TRBJ2-7|TRBD2|NA
CASSWGGLAGAYEQYF
TGTGCCAGCAGCTGGGGGGGACTAGCGGGAGCCTACGAGCAGTACTTC
>TRBV12-3/TRBV12-4|TRBJ1-5|NA|many
CASSEKGKPQHF
TGTGCCAGCAGCGAAAAAGGGAAGCCCCAGCATTTT
>TRBV5-1|TRBJ1-6|NA|few
CASSPGTSNSPLHF
TGCGCCAGCAGCCCGGGGACAAGTAATTCACCCCTCCACTTT
>TRBV24-1|TRBJ2-1|TRBD2|many
CATSDPPASSGRHNEQFF
TGTGCCACCAGTGATCCCCCCGCGTCGAGCGGGAGGCACAATGAGCAGTTCTTC
>TRBV5-5|TRBJ1-5|TRBD1|NA
CASSYSGGDNQPQHF
TGTGCCAGCTCATATTCAGGGGGTGACAATCAGCCCCAGCATTTT
>TRBV6-1|TRBJ2-3|TRBD2|NA
CAGSSGSPDTQYF
TGTGCCGGGTCTAGCGGGAGTCCAGATACGCAGTATTTT